Each of the 5 T cell receptor beta chains below was sequenced from the same sample in a study of T cells in Graves' hyperthyroidism and ophthalmopathy. TCR beta CDR3 regions were amplified from RNA transcripts. The TCR CDR3 was amplified in a first-round RT-PCR using the HTBI primer set. One entry per CDR3 protein, called by TCRdb with MiXCR from the multiplex PCR reads. Of roughly 100,000 distinct CDR3 sequences listed, 40% are singletons. The specimen sequenced was peripheral blood or thyroid tissue (not recorded which). Receptors originate from a woman under 40 with Graves' hyperthyroidism.

V is TRBV7-3 and J is TRBJ2-5; possibly TRBD1 or TRBD2 for D (5 bases each). The CDR3 contains 19 residues. Trimming stripped 1 base from V and 1 base from J, with 22 bases between. Germline values: CDR1 SGHTA, CDR2 FQGTGA. The CDR3 is CASSLIGVATTVTQETQYF. The CDR3 bases are TGTGCCAGCAGCTTAATAGGGGTAGCGACAACCGTCACCCAAGAGACCCAGTACTTC.

The V gene is TRBV12-3 or TRBV12-4, the J gene TRBJ1-5, with D unresolved. The CDR3 contains 14 residues. The germline V and J ends were trimmed by 3 bases and 2 bases, with 8 bases remaining between them. CDR3 in DNA: TGTGCCAGCAGTTTTGGCCCTGGCAATCAGCCCCAGCATTTT. Its protein product is CASSFGPGNQPQHF.

Comments on this clonotype: The germline gene is not matched at one end of the junction; a read error may be the cause. V and J are TRBV5-1 and TRBJ1-1; tentatively, D is TRBD1 (6 bases). The V gene's germline CDR1 is SGHRS and CDR2 YFSETQ. The CDR3 extends over 14 amino acids. This CDR3 reads CASNRQGGNIEAFF. The CDR3 nucleotides are TGCGCCAGCAATCGTCAAGGGGGGAACATTGAAGCTTTCTTT.

This clonotype was counted many times. The CDR3 region is CASSDTLTGVPEAFF. In nucleotides, the CDR3 is TGTGCCAGCAGTGACACCCTCACAGGGGTTCCTGAAGCTTTCTTT. This rearrangement joins TRBV6-1 to TRBJ1-1; the match to TRBD1 covers 7 bases. In germline, CDR1 is MNHNS, CDR2 SASEGT. J gave up 6 bases and V 3 bases, and 10 bases lay outside the gene matches. The CDR3 length is 15 residues.

This clonotype has at least ten counts. The chain links TRBV7-2 to TRBJ1-6; 10 positions match TRBD1. This CDR3 is built from 20 residues. CDR1 is SGHTA, CDR2 FQGNSA, per germline. V shed 5 bases, J shed 0 bases, and the junction held 13 bases outside the gene matches. CDR3 in DNA: TGTGCCAGCAGCCCACACCCGGGACAGGGGTCGAGCTCCTATAATTCACCCCTCCACTTT. Its protein product is CASSPHPGQGSSSYNSPLHF.